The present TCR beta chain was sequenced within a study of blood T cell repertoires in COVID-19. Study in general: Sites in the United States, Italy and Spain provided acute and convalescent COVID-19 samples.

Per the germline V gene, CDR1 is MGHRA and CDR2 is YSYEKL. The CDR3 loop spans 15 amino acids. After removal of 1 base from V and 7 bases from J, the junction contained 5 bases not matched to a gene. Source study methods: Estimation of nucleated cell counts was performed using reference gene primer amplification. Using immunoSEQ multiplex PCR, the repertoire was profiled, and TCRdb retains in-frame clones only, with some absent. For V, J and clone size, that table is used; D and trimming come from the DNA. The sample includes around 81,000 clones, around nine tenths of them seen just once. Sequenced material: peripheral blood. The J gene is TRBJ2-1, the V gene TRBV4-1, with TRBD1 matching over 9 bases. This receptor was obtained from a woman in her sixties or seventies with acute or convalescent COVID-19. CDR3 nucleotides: TGCGCCAGCAGCCAAGGACAGGGGGTGGTAAATGAGCAGTTCTTC. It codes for CASSQGQGVVNEQFF.